The 26 T cell receptor beta chains given below trace back to one sample, sequenced in a study of blood T cell repertoires in COVID-19. TCRdb keeps only in-frame clones here, not all; method: immunoSEQ multiplex PCR. In the table there are roughly 400,000 clones, just under 90% of which are singletons. The specimen was PBMCs or T cells enriched from blood (not recorded which). The source of these receptors is a woman aged 25 to 39 who had recovered from COVID-19.

The DNA for the CDR3 is TGCGCCAGCAGCGGCCCAAAAGGCGGAGTTTACGAGCAGTACTTC. Its protein is CASSGPKGGVYEQYF. J is TRBJ2-7 and V is TRBV4-1; D ambiguous. V lost 5 bases, J lost 4 bases, and 18 bases lay in between. The CDR3 extends over 15 amino acids. Germline V gene lookup returns CDR1 MGHRA and CDR2 YSYEKL.

The rearrangement uses TRBV4-2 and TRBJ2-7; no clear D gene. Trimming took off 0 bases at V and 7 bases at J, with 13 bases between the two ends. This CDR3 spans 14 amino acids. Germline loops: CDR1 LGHNA, CDR2 YNFKEQ. CDR3 sequence: CASSQELGAREQYF. CDR3 DNA: TGTGCCAGCAGCCAAGAACTCGGAGCGAGGGAGCAGTACTTC.

CDR3: CASSREGALSTDTQYF. The CDR3 nucleotides read TGCGCCAGCAGCCGAGAGGGGGCGTTGAGCACAGATACGCAGTATTTT. The chain has TRBV4-1 and TRBJ2-3, with 7 bases fitting TRBD1. Trimming took 4 bases from V and 0 from J; bases not matched to a gene: 7. The CDR3 sequence is 16 residues long. Germline CDR1 is MGHRA and CDR2 is YSYEKL.

This clone was seen a few times. V is TRBV27 and J is TRBJ2-7; D may be TRBD1 (5 bases). Germline V lookup: CDR1 MNHEY, CDR2 SMNVEV (reference sequence). The CDR3 runs 16 residues. The ends were cut back, 3 bases at V and 1 base at J, with 16 bases in the middle. The DNA of the CDR3 is TGTGCCAGCAGTTTGGCGCGGCAGCACAGGTCCTACGAGCAGTACTTC. It is translated as CASSLARQHRSYEQYF.

This chain links TRBV27 with TRBJ1-2; 12 bases match TRBD1. In germline, CDR1 is MNHEY, CDR2 SMNVEV (reference sequence). With 3 bases clipped from V and 2 bases from J, the junction kept 7 bases outside the gene matches. This CDR3 spans 17 amino acids. The CDR3 nucleotides are TGTGCCAGCAGTTTCGGATCCGGGACAGGGGGCAACTATGGCTACACCTTC. Its translation is CASSFGSGTGGNYGYTF.

V usage is TRBV4-1 and J usage is TRBJ2-1; 7 bases are shared with TRBD1. Germline V gene lookup returns CDR1 MGHRA and CDR2 YSYEKL. V shed 8 bases, J shed 9 bases, and the junction held 22 bases outside the gene matches. The CDR3 sequence is 17 residues long. CDR3 DNA: TGCGCCAGCGGCTCGCTTCAGGGGGTCTATCCCCTTCGTGAGCAGTTCTTC. Translation: CASGSLQGVYPLREQFF.

V is TRBV29-1 and J is TRBJ1-1; 10 bases map to TRBD1. Trimming cost V 7 bases and J 6 bases; bases outside gene matches: 8. CDR1 is SQVTM, CDR2 ANQGSEA, per germline. This CDR3 contains 13 residues. The CDR3 is CSAPGTGVPEAFF. The CDR3 region has the DNA TGCAGCGCGCCCGGGACAGGGGTCCCTGAAGCTTTCTTT.

J is TRBJ2-3 and V is TRBV7-3, with D possibly TRBD2 on 6 matching bases. CDR1 is SGHTA, CDR2 FQGTGA, per germline. The CDR3 runs to 15 residues. V was pared by 3 bases and J by 3 bases, with 13 bases between. The CDR3 loop reads CASSLEGAGTDTQYF. Here the CDR3 DNA reads TGTGCCAGCAGCTTGGAGGGAGCTGGAACAGATACGCAGTATTTT.

The chain joins TRBV5-6 to TRBJ2-5, with 7 bases that match TRBD1. The CDR3 length is 15 residues. V trimming: 0 bases; J trimming: 0 bases; junction bases outside the gene matches: 2. Germline V gives CDR1 SGHDT, CDR2 YYEEEE. The CDR3 sequence: CASSLDGTDQETQYF. The CDR3 nucleotides read TGTGCCAGCAGCTTGGATGGGACAGACCAAGAGACCCAGTACTTC.

V and J are TRBV4-3 and TRBJ1-4; D not resolved. This CDR3 has 15 amino acids. Germline V gene sequence: CDR1 LGHNA, CDR2 YSLEER. V was cut by 1 base and J by 4 bases, with 10 bases left in between. The CDR3 loop reads CASSQGLQNNEKLFF. In DNA, the CDR3 is TGCGCCAGCAGCCAAGGTTTACAGAATAATGAAAAACTGTTTTTT.

The chain joins TRBV12-3 or TRBV12-4 to TRBJ1-1; TRBD1 matches 7 bases. Trimming at V came to 6 bases and at J to 5 bases, leaving 6 bases not matched to a gene. This CDR3 comprises 13 residues. The CDR3 loop reads CASSRTRGTEAFF. Here the CDR3 DNA reads TGTGCCAGCAGCCGCACCAGGGGGACTGAAGCTTTCTTT.

The chain couples TRBV2 to TRBJ1-6; a possible D gene is TRBD1 (5 bases). V was trimmed by 10 bases and J by 2 bases, leaving 15 bases between them. From germline, CDR1 is SNHLY and CDR2 FYNNEI. This CDR3 region has 15 residues. CDR3 sequence: CATSGGSAYNSPLHF. The DNA for the CDR3 is TGTGCCACCTCGGGGGGGAGCGCCTATAATTCACCCCTCCACTTT.

This chain links TRBV5-6 with TRBJ2-7, with D uncertain. V was pared by 0 bases and J by 4 bases, with 5 bases between. The CDR3 loop spans 12 amino acids. CDR1 is SGHDT and CDR2 is YYEEEE in the germline V gene. CDR3 in DNA: TGTGCCAGCAGCTTGGGTCGTTACGAGCAGTACTTC. It encodes CASSLGRYEQYF.

Points on this clone: The same CDR3 is also encoded by other DNA sequences in this sample. The CDR3 DNA reads as TGTGCCAGCAGCTTAGCAGGCGCTGGAAACACCATATATTTT. It yields the protein CASSLAGAGNTIYF. The chain employs TRBV13 and TRBJ1-3; D is unclear. Germline lookup yields CDR1 PRHDT and CDR2 FYEKMQ (reference sequence). This CDR3 region has 14 residues. The V and J ends lost 1 base and 2 bases respectively, with 6 bases between them.

CDR3 coding DNA: TGTGCCAGCAGCCAAGATATCCAGCTGGGCCAGTATGGCTACACCTTC. This codes for CASSQDIQLGQYGYTF. The J gene is TRBJ1-2, the V gene TRBV3-1 (or the pseudogene TRBV3-2), with D unresolved. The CDR3 consists of 16 residues. With 0 bases removed from V and 5 bases from J, the gap between germline ends came to 16 bases. Germline V gene data show CDR1 as LGHDT and CDR2 as YNNKEL (reference sequence).

CDR3: CASSSPAGAKDNEQFF. The CDR3, as DNA: TGTGCCAGCAGTTCGCCTGCGGGAGCCAAGGACAATGAGCAGTTCTTC. The rearrangement uses TRBV6-6 and TRBJ2-1; 7 nucleotides align to TRBD2. Trimming cost V 4 bases and J 5 bases; bases outside gene matches: 11. The CDR3 loop spans 16 amino acids. Germline V gene data show CDR1 as MNHNY and CDR2 as SVGAGI (reference sequence).

V and J are TRBV5-1 and TRBJ2-3, with D perhaps matching TRBD2 (6 bases). Germline assignment: CDR1 SGHRS and CDR2 YFSETQ. With 6 bases removed from V and 11 bases from J, the gap between germline ends came to 31 bases. The CDR3 totals 17 residues. The CDR3 loop reads CASTRLTLGGDGDQQYF. The CDR3 bases are TGCGCCAGCACCCGACTAACCTTGGGGGGTGATGGTGATCAGCAGTATTTT.

CDR3 in DNA: TGTGCCAGCAGTTCACAGGGCTCTGGCTACACCTTC. Amino acids: CASSSQGSGYTF. The V and J genes are TRBV28 and TRBJ1-2; D is possibly TRBD1 (6 bases). The CDR3 totals 12 residues. From germline, CDR1 is MDHEN and CDR2 SYDVKM. The germline V and J ends were trimmed by 4 bases and 7 bases, with 10 bases remaining between them.

In its sample, this clone was seen once. The chain recombines TRBV15 with TRBJ2-1; D ambiguous. The V gene's germline CDR1 is LNHNV and CDR2 YYDKDF (reference sequence). Trimming left V 4 bases short and J 4 bases short, with 14 bases between. The CDR3 sequence is 15 residues long. The CDR3 loop is CATSNGRRPYNEQFF. CDR3 DNA: TGTGCCACCAGCAACGGCCGGAGACCATACAATGAGCAGTTCTTC.

The V call is TRBV5-1, the J call TRBJ2-2; D gene unclear. Germline V gives CDR1 SGHRS, CDR2 YFSETQ. This CDR3 has 17 residues. V dropped 4 bases and J dropped 2 bases, with 18 bases sitting between them. CDR3 amino acids: CASSPMRIGRNTGELFF. Here the CDR3 DNA reads TGCGCCAGCAGCCCCATGCGTATCGGTCGAAACACCGGGGAGCTGTTTTTT.

The rearrangement uses TRBV27 and TRBJ1-5; 10 nucleotides agree with TRBD1. Germline V CDR1 and CDR2: MNHEY, SMNVEV (reference sequence). The V segment lost 4 bases and the J segment 0 bases; nucleotides outside the gene matches: 9. This CDR3 is built from 18 residues. The DNA of the CDR3 is TGTGCCAGCAGTTCCCACCAAGGGACAGGGGCTAGCAATCAGCCCCAGCATTTT. This codes for CASSSHQGTGASNQPQHF.

The chain is built from TRBV11-1 and TRBJ2-1; D gene uncertain. V lost 2 bases, J lost 8 bases, and 16 bases lay in between. Per germline, CDR1 SGHAT and CDR2 FQDESV (reference sequence). This CDR3 region has 15 residues. The CDR3 loop is CASSLLPLRPDEQFF. For the CDR3, the DNA is TGTGCCAGCAGCTTATTGCCACTCAGGCCGGATGAGCAGTTCTTC.

The V call is TRBV7-2, the J call TRBJ2-1; D may be TRBD2 (5 bases). Trimming left V 5 bases short and J 7 bases short, with 12 bases between. This CDR3 has 13 amino acids. Germline assignment: CDR1 SGHTA and CDR2 FQGNSA. DNA for the CDR3: TGTGCCAGCAGCGTACCCGGGGAGAATGAGCAGTTCTTC. It encodes CASSVPGENEQFF.

The J gene is TRBJ1-1, the V gene TRBV6-5; no clear D gene. CDR3 length equals 14 residues. The ends were cut back, 8 bases at V and 6 bases at J, with 19 bases in the middle. CDR1 and CDR2 from the germline V gene are MNHEY and SVGAGI. The CDR3, as DNA: TGTGCCAGCGGAAGACTCCCCGAATACCCTGAAGCTTTCTTT. Its protein is CASGRLPEYPEAFF.

The gene calls are TRBV30 and TRBJ2-5; a weak D match, TRBD2 (5 bases). The CDR3 runs to 12 residues. V was trimmed by 0 bases and J by 7 bases, leaving 9 bases between them. Germline CDR1 GTSNPN, CDR2 SVGIG (reference sequence). The DNA of the CDR3 is TGTGCCTGGAGTGTTCCTGGAGGGACCCAGTACTTC. It translates to CAWSVPGGTQYF.

This chain uses TRBV5-1 with TRBJ2-1, with D hard to call. Germline CDR1 is SGHRS and CDR2 is YFSETQ. The V end was cut by 0 bases, the J end by 4 bases, with 5 bases between. The CDR3 contains 13 residues. The CDR3 bases are TGCGCCAGCAGCTTGGGACTGTACAATGAGCAGTTCTTC. Its protein is CASSLGLYNEQFF.